This TCR beta chain was identified during a study of T-cell reconstitution after alpha-beta-depleted transplantation in children. CDR1 MNHEY and CDR2 SVGEGT come from the germline V gene. The CDR3 is made up of 15 amino acids. Trimming pared 1 base from V and 9 bases from J, leaving 16 bases between. Unique molecular identifiers were incorporated when the TCRbeta library was constructed. TCRdb independently ran MiXCR on the PCR reads; one entry per CDR3 protein. The sample has approximately 400,000 distinct CDR3 sequences, roughly 11% seen once; the top ten hold roughly 5.1%. Here the sequenced sample was PBMCs from the stem cell graft donor, taken from the stem cell graft. The gene calls are TRBV6-2 or TRBV6-3 and TRBJ2-4; no clear D. The sequence came from a human donor who donated a stem cell graft to a child with acute myeloid leukemia. CDR3 region: CASSYWAGRAGIQYF. In nucleotides, the CDR3 is TGTGCCAGCAGTTACTGGGCCGGGCGTGCCGGCATTCAGTACTTC.